Presented here are 8 T cell receptor beta chains from one specimen sequenced in a study of blood T cell repertoires in COVID-19. The assay was immunoSEQ multiplex PCR, and TCRdb's table has in-frame clones only and misses some. The sample has 220,000 or so clones, 70% to 90% seen once. The sequenced material came from PBMCs or T cells enriched from blood (not recorded which). Receptors were obtained from a woman aged 45 to 65 with acute COVID-19.

This sequence joins TRBV9 and TRBJ2-3; no clear D gene. V was pared by 3 bases and J by 0 bases, with 2 bases between. Germline V gene data show CDR1 as SGDLS and CDR2 as YYNGEE. The CDR3 spans 12 residues. The CDR3 DNA sequence: TGTGCCAGCAGCGCAAGCACAGATACGCAGTATTTT. Protein: CASSASTDTQYF.

This chain joins TRBV5-1 and TRBJ2-7, with 8 positions matching TRBD2. The germline V gene encodes CDR1 SGHRS and CDR2 YFSETQ. Trimming at V came to 0 bases and at J to 4 bases, leaving 6 bases not matched to a gene. The CDR3 spans 15 residues. As DNA, the CDR3 is TGCGCCAGCAGCTTGGACAGCGGGAGTGGTTACGAGCAGTACTTC. It encodes CASSLDSGSGYEQYF.

This sequence joins TRBV27 and TRBJ2-3; no firm D call. CDR1 and CDR2 (germline): MNHEY, SMNVEV (reference sequence). This CDR3 spans 13 amino acids. Trimming left V 3 bases short and J 6 bases short, with 10 bases between. As DNA, the CDR3 is TGTGCCAGCAGTTTTCTTCGGTCGGATACGCAGTATTTT. This encodes CASSFLRSDTQYF.

This sequence joins TRBV6-5 and TRBJ1-1; tentatively, D is TRBD1 (5 bases). Trimming took 3 bases from V and 6 from J, leaving 11 bases between them. The germline CDR1 and CDR2 sequences are MNHEY and SVGAGI. CDR3 size: 13 residues. CDR3 bases: TGTGCCAGCAGTTATGTGCGGGGCGCTGAAGCTTTCTTT. This encodes CASSYVRGAEAFF.

Concerning this clone itself: The same CDR3 is also encoded by other DNA sequences in this sample. V and J are TRBV5-1 and TRBJ1-5; TRBD1 might be the D (6 bases). Trimming took 4 bases from V and 6 from J, leaving 11 bases between them. The length of the CDR3 is 13 residues. Germline V CDR1 and CDR2: SGHRS, YFSETQ. For the CDR3, the DNA is TGCGCCAGCAGCCTCGGGGGGCGTCAGCCCCAGCATTTT. Its translation: CASSLGGRQPQHF.

The chain has TRBV28 and TRBJ1-1, with TRBD1 as a possible D gene (5 bases). Germline CDR1 MDHEN, CDR2 SYDVKM. Trimming left V 4 bases short and J 1 base short, with 7 bases between. The length of the CDR3 is 13 residues. Here the CDR3 DNA reads TGTGCCAGCAGTTCCGGACAGAACACTGAAGCTTTCTTT. It specifies CASSSGQNTEAFF.

The chain has TRBV30 and TRBJ2-1; 7 bases map to TRBD1. V shed 5 bases and J 6 bases; nucleotides not matched to a gene: 4. CDR1 is GTSNPN and CDR2 is SVGIG in the germline V gene (reference sequence). The CDR3 is 12 residues long. The CDR3 region is CAWAGQVNEQFF. As DNA, the CDR3 is TGTGCCTGGGCAGGACAGGTCAATGAGCAGTTCTTC.

The chain links TRBV10-3 to TRBJ1-2; D is unresolved. V dropped 6 bases and J dropped 3 bases, with 11 bases sitting between them. CDR1 and CDR2 (germline): ENHRY, SYGVKD. The CDR3 totals 13 residues. CDR3 in amino acids: CAIRPNSDYGYTF. In nucleotides, the CDR3 is TGTGCCATCAGGCCAAACTCGGACTATGGCTACACCTTC.